This T cell receptor beta chain was observed in a study of blood T cells in healthy people across ages. General study results and limits: There were more naive CD4+ cells and higher diversity in long-lived donors than in aged donors.

The germline V gene has CDR1 SGHRS and CDR2 YFSETQ. There are 16 residues in the CDR3. The germline V and J ends were trimmed by 3 bases and 3 bases, with 13 bases remaining between them. A second PCR, run for about 6 to 11 cycles, used a sample-barcoded 5' primer plus a J-beta primer mix. TCRdb called the 5' RACE reads again in MiXCR, with one record for every CDR3 protein. Among some 1.8 million distinct CDR3 sequences listed, roughly 43% were seen once. About this clonotype itself: The antigen is unknown.

The chain joins TRBV5-1 to TRBJ2-6; D is possibly TRBD2 (7 bases). The receptor was isolated from a human donor in good health. The sequenced material came from blood. CDR3 sequence reads: CASSWGGRDGANVLTF. The CDR3 DNA follows: TGCGCCAGCAGCTGGGGGGGCAGGGATGGGGCCAACGTCCTGACTTTC.